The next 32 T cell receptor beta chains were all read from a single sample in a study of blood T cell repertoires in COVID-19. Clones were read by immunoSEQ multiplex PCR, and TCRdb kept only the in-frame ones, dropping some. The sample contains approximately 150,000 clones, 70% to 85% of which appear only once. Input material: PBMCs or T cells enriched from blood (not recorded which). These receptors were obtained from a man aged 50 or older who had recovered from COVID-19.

The CDR3 bases are TGTGCCAGCAGTTCTTCCGGGACTAGAGGCCAAGAGACCCAGTACTTC. Translated, it gives CASSSSGTRGQETQYF. The chain is built from TRBV27 and TRBJ2-5; 8 bases agree with TRBD2. Trimming removed 4 bases from V and 1 base from J; junction bases left unmatched: 8. CDR3 length: 16 residues. Germline CDR1 reads MNHEY; CDR2 reads SMNVEV (reference sequence).

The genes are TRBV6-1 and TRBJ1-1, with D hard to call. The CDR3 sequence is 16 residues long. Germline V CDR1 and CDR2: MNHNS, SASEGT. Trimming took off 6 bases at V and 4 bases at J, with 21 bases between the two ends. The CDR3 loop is CASRELRLTNFTEAFF. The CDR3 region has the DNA TGTGCCAGCAGGGAACTGAGACTTACCAACTTCACTGAAGCTTTCTTT.

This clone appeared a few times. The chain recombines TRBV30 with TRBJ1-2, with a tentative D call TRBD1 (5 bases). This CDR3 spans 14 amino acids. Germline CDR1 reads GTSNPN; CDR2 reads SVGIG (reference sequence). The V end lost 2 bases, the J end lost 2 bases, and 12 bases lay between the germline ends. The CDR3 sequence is CAWSYSWGNYGYTF. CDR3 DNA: TGTGCCTGGAGTTACTCCTGGGGCAACTATGGCTACACCTTC.

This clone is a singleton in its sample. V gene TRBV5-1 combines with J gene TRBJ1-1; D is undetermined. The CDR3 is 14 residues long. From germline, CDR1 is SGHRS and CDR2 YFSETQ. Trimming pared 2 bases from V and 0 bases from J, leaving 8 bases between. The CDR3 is CASSFYSLNTEAFF. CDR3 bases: TGCGCCAGCAGCTTCTACAGCTTGAACACTGAAGCTTTCTTT.

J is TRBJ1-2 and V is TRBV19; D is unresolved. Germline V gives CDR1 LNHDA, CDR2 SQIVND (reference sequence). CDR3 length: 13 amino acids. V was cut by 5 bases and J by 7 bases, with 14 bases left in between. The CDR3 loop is CASSLGLTGGYTF. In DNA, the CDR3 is TGTGCCAGTAGTCTCGGACTGACCGGTGGCTACACCTTC.

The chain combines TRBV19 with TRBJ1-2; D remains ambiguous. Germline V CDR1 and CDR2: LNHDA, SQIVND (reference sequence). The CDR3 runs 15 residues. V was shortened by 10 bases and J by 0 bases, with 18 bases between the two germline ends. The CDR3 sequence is CATSPRHHSNYGYTF. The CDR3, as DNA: TGTGCCACCAGCCCCCGACACCATTCTAACTATGGCTACACCTTC.

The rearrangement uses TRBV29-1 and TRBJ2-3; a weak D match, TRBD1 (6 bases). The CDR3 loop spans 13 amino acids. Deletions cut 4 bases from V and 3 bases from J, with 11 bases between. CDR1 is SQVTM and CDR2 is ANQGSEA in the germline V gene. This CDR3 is CSVGRGETDTQYF. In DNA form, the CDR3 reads TGCAGCGTTGGCAGGGGAGAGACAGATACGCAGTATTTT.

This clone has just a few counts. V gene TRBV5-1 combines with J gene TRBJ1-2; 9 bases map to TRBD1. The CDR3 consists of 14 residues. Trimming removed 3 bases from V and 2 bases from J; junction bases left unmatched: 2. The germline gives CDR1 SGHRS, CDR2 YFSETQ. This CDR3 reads CASSSTGGNYGYTF. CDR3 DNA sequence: TGCGCCAGCAGCTCGACAGGGGGGAACTATGGCTACACCTTC.

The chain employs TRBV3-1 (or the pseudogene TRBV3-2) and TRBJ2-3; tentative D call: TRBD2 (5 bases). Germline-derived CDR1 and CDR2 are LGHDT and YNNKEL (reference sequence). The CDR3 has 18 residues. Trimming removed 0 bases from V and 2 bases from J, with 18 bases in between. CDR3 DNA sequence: TGTGCCAGCAGCCAAGATAACCCCTGGACTGCGCCCACAGATACGCAGTATTTT. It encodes CASSQDNPWTAPTDTQYF.

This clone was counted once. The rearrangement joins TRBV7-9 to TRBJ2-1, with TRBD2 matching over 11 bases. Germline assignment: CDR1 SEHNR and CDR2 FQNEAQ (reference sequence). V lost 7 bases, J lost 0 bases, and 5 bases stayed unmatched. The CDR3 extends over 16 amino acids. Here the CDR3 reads CASKTSGASSYNEQFF. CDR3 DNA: TGTGCCAGCAAGACTAGCGGGGCCAGCTCCTACAATGAGCAGTTCTTC.

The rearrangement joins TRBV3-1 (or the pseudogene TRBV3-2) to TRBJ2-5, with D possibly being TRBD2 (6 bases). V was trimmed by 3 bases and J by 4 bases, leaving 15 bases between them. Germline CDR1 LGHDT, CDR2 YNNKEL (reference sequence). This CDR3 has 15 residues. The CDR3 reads CASSQPTSRSETQYF. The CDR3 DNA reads TGTGCCAGCAGCCAGCCCACTAGCAGGTCAGAGACCCAGTACTTC.

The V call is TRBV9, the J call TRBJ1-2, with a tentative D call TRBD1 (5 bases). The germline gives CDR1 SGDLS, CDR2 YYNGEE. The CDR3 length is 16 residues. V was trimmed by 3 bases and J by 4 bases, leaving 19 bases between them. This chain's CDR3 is CASSGRRAAGIYGYTF. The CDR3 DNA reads TGTGCCAGCAGCGGCCGGAGGGCAGCAGGGATCTATGGCTACACCTTC.

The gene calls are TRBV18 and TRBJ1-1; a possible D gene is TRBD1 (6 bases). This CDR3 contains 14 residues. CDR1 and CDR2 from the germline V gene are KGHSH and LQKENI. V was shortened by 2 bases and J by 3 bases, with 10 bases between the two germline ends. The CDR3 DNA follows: TGTGCCAGCTCACCAATGGACAGCCACACTGAAGCTTTCTTT. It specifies CASSPMDSHTEAFF.

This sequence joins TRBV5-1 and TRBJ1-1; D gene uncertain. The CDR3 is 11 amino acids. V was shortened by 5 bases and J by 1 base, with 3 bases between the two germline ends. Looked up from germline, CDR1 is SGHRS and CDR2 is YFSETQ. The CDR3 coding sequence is TGCGCCAGCAGGCGGAACACTGAAGCTTTCTTT. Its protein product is CASRRNTEAFF.

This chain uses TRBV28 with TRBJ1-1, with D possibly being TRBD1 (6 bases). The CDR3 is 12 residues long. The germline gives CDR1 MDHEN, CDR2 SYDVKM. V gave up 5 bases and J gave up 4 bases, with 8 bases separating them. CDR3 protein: CASSQQGTEAFF. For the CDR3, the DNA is TGTGCCAGCAGTCAACAGGGCACTGAAGCTTTCTTT.

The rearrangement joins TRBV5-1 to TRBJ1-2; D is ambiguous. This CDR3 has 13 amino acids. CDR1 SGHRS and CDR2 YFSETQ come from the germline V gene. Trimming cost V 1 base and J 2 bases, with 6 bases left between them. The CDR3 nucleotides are TGCGCCAGCAGCTTGTTTCCGAACTATGGCTACACCTTC. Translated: CASSLFPNYGYTF.

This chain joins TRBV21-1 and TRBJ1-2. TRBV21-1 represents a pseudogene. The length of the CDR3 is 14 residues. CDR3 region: CASSKAEGNYGYTF. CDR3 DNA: TGTGCCAGCAGCAAAGCCGAGGGTAACTATGGCTACACCTTC.

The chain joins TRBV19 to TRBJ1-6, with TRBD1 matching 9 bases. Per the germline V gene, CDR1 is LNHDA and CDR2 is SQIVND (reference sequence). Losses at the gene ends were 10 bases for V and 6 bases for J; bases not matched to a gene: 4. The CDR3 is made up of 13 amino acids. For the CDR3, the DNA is TGTGCCACTGCGGGACAGGGTAATTCACCCCTCCACTTT. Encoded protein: CATAGQGNSPLHF.

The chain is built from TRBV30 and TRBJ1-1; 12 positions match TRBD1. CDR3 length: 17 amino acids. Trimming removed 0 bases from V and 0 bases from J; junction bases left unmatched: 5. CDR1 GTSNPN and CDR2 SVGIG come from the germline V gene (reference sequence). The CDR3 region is CAWSVQGQGALNTEAFF. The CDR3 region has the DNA TGTGCCTGGAGTGTACAGGGACAGGGGGCGTTGAACACTGAAGCTTTCTTT.

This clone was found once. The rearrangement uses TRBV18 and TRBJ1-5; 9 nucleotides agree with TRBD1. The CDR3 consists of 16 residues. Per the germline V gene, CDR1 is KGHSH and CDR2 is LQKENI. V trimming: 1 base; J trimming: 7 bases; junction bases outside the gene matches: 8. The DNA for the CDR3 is TGTGCCAGCTCACCACTAGACAGGGGGATTAACCAGCCCCAGCATTTT. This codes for CASSPLDRGINQPQHF.

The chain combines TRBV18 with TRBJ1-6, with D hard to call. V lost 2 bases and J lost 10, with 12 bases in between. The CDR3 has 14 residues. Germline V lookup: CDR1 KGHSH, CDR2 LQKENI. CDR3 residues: CASSPRETESPLHF. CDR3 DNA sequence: TGTGCCAGCTCACCAAGGGAGACGGAATCACCCCTCCACTTT.

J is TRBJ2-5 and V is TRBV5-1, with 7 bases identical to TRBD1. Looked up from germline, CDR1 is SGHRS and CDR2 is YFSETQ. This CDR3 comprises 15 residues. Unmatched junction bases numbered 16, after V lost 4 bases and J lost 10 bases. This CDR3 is CASSRAAGGSEIQYF. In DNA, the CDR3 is TGCGCCAGCAGCCGAGCGGCAGGGGGATCAGAAATCCAGTACTTC.

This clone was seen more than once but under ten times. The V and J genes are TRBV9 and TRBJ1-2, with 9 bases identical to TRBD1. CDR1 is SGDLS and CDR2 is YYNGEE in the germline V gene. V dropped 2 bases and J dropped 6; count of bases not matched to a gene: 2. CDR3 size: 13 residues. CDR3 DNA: TGTGCCAGCAGCGTTACAGGGGGCCATGGCTACACCTTC. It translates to CASSVTGGHGYTF.

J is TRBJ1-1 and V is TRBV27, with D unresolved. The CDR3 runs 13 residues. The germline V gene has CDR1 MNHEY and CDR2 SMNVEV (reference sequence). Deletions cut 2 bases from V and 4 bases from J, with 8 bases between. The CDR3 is CASSLRVSTEAFF. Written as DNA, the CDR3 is TGTGCCAGCAGTTTACGAGTGAGCACTGAAGCTTTCTTT.

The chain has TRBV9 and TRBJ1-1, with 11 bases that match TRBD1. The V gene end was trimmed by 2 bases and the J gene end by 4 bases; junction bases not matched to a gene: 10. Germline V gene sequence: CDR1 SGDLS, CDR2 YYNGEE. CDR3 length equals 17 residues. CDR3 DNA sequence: TGTGCCAGCAGCGTTGGACAGGGGGCCTTTTCGAGCACTGAAGCTTTCTTT. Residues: CASSVGQGAFSSTEAFF.

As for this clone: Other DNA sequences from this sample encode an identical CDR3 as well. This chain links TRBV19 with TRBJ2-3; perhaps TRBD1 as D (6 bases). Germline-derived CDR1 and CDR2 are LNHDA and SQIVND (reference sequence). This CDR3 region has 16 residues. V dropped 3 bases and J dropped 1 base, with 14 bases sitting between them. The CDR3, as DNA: TGTGCCAGTAGTATTTTTGGGGGCCGGGGCACAGATACGCAGTATTTT. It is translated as CASSIFGGRGTDTQYF.

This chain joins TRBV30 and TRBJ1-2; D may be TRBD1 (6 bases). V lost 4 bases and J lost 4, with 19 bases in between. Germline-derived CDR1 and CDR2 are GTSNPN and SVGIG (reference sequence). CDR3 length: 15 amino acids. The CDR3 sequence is CAWTQGLVRGYGYTF. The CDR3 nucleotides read TGTGCCTGGACACAGGGCTTGGTGCGCGGCTATGGCTACACCTTC.

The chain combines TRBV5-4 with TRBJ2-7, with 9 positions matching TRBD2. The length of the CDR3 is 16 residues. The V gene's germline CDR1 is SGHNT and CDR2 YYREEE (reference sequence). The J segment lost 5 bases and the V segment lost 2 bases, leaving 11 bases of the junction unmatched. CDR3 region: CASSLGGLAGFNEQYF. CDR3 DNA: TGTGCCAGCAGCTTAGGAGGGCTAGCGGGGTTCAACGAGCAGTACTTC.

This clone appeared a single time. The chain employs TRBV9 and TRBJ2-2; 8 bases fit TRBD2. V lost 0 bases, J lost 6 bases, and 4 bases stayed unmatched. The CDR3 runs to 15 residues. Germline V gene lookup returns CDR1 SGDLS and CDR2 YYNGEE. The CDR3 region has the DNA TGTGCCAGCAGCGTAGTCGGGGGGGCATCCGGGGAGCTGTTTTTT. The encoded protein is CASSVVGGASGELFF.

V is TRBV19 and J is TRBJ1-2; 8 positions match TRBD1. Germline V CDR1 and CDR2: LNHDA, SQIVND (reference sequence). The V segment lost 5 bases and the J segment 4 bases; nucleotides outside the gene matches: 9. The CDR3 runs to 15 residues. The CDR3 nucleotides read TGTGCCAGTAGTCTCGACAGGGGTCTCCGCTATGGCTACACCTTC. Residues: CASSLDRGLRYGYTF.

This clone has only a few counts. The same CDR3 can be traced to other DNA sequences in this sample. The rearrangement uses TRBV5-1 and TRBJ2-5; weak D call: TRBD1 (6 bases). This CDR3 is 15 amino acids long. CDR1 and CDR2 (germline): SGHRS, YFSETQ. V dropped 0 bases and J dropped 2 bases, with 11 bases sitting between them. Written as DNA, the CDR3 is TGCGCCAGCAGCTTGGACAGGGTAGGGCAAGAGACCCAGTACTTC. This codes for CASSLDRVGQETQYF.

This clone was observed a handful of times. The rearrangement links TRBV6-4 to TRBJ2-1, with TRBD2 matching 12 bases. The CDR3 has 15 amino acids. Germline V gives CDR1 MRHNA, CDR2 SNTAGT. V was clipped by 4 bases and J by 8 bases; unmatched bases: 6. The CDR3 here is CASSALAGGPDEQFF. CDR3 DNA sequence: TGTGCCAGCAGTGCCCTAGCGGGGGGGCCCGATGAGCAGTTCTTC.